This T cell receptor (beta chain) appears in the sequencing data of a study of OX40 agonist ivuxolimab in advanced cancers. Study summary: An anti-OX40 (CD134) antibody with agonistic activity, ivuxolimab, was administered to patients. Study-wide findings and caveats: No determination was made of the antigen specificity of the expanded peripheral T cells.

Clones were read by immunoSEQ multiplex PCR, and TCRdb kept only the in-frame ones, dropping some. The sample includes approximately 110,000 clones, 85% to 95% of them seen just once. V was pared by 5 bases and J by 5 bases, with 16 bases between. In germline, CDR1 is MDHEN, CDR2 SYDVKM. This CDR3 region has 14 residues. This clone was detected a few times. Its antigen is not known. The clonotype comes from an adult with an advanced solid tumor such as melanoma, head and neck, liver or kidney cancer. Sequenced here: CD4+ or CD8+ T cells sorted from blood, sampled in a trial of the OX40 agonist ivuxolimab. V gene TRBV28 combines with J gene TRBJ2-7; D remains unclear. The CDR3 loop is CASSPTTVRNEQYF. The CDR3 coding sequence is TGTGCCAGCAGTCCTACGACCGTCCGGAACGAGCAGTACTTC.